Each of the 15 T cell receptor beta chains below was sequenced from the same sample in a study of control samples from healthy donors and cancer patients. Measured with immunoSEQ multiplex PCR; TCRdb has only the in-frame clones, and not every one. The table records 120,000 or so clones, roughly 90% of them present only once. What was sequenced was blood. These receptor sequences come from a young man in good health.

The CDR3 DNA follows: TGTGCCAGCAGTCGACGGCCGGAAAGGGGTCAGCCCCAGCATTTT. As protein: CASSRRPERGQPQHF. V gene TRBV27 combines with J gene TRBJ1-5; tentative D call: TRBD1 (5 bases). The CDR3 spans 15 residues. V gave up 5 bases and J gave up 6 bases, with 17 bases separating them. The germline V gene encodes CDR1 MNHEY and CDR2 SMNVEV (reference sequence).

This rearrangement joins TRBV12-3 or TRBV12-4 to TRBJ2-3; no clear D gene. Trimming removed 5 bases from V and 0 bases from J, with 0 bases in between. This CDR3 region has 11 residues. The CDR3 DNA follows: TGTGCCAGCAGTAGCACAGATACGCAGTATTTT. This translates into CASSSTDTQYF.

In this sample, this clone turned up once. The CDR3 loop is CASSPPGRREQFF. The CDR3 coding sequence is TGTGCCAGCTCACCACCGGGCAGACGTGAGCAGTTCTTC. V is TRBV18 and J is TRBJ2-1; D not certain. V was shortened by 0 bases and J by 9 bases, with 9 bases between the two germline ends. The CDR3 is 13 amino acids. Per germline, CDR1 KGHSH and CDR2 LQKENI.

The chain couples TRBV27 to TRBJ2-5; 13 bases align to TRBD2. This CDR3 contains 15 residues. The trim removed 6 bases at V and 7 bases at J, leaving 8 bases unmatched. The germline V gene encodes CDR1 MNHEY and CDR2 SMNVEV (reference sequence). In nucleotides, the CDR3 is TGTGCCAGCAGCCCCGGGACTAGCGGGGTTGGGACCCAGTACTTC. Protein: CASSPGTSGVGTQYF.

CDR3 sequence reads: CASSVGPVFEYSNQPQHF. The CDR3 DNA follows: TGTGCCAGCAGCGTAGGCCCGGTCTTCGAATATAGCAATCAGCCCCAGCATTTT. The chain couples TRBV27 to TRBJ1-5; unclear D gene. Trimming removed 6 bases from V and 0 bases from J, with 21 bases in between. The CDR3 is made up of 18 amino acids. Looked up from germline, CDR1 is MNHEY and CDR2 is SMNVEV (reference sequence).

This clone was seen a handful of times. The rearrangement joins TRBV5-4 to TRBJ1-2, with no clear D. The CDR3 loop spans 15 amino acids. CDR1 and CDR2 (germline): SGHNT, YYREEE (reference sequence). Trimming removed 1 base at V and 4 bases at J, with 14 bases between. Here the CDR3 DNA reads TGTGCCAGCAGCTTGTCCGCCCCAGTTACCTATGGCTACACCTTC. Translation gives CASSLSAPVTYGYTF. The variable domain in full, with the rest retrieved from reference TRBV5-4 and TRBJ1-2, is ETGVTQSPTHLIKTRGQQVTLRCSSQSGHNTVSWYQQALGQGPQFIFQYYREEENGRGNFPPRFSGLQFPNYSSELNVNALELDDSALYLCASSLSAPVTYGYTFGSGTRLTVV.

The chain combines TRBV18 with TRBJ2-3; D remains unclear. There are 14 residues in the CDR3. The V and J ends lost 8 bases and 4 bases respectively, with 16 bases between them. The germline V gene encodes CDR1 KGHSH and CDR2 LQKENI. The DNA for the CDR3 is TGTGCCAGCCTGGGGTACCAAGGCCCAGATACGCAGTATTTT. This encodes CASLGYQGPDTQYF.

The V and J genes are TRBV30 and TRBJ2-5; TRBD1 might be the D (5 bases). The CDR3 loop spans 14 amino acids. Germline CDR1 reads GTSNPN; CDR2 reads SVGIG (reference sequence). V was shortened by 0 bases and J by 1 base, with 9 bases between the two germline ends. CDR3 DNA: TGTGCCTGGAGTGTTAAGGGGATCCAAGAGACCCAGTACTTC. Protein: CAWSVKGIQETQYF. Complete variable domain (other parts from reference TRBV30 and TRBJ2-5): SQTIHQWPATLVQPVGSPLSLECTVEGTSNPNLYWYRQAAGRGLQLLFYSVGIGQISSEVPQNLSASRPQDRQFILSSKKLLLSDSGFYLCAWSVKGIQETQYFGPGTRLLVL.

In this sample, this clone turned up once. The V gene is TRBV5-1, the J gene TRBJ1-1; the D is unclear. Germline values: CDR1 SGHRS, CDR2 YFSETQ. The CDR3 length is 13 residues. Trimming pared 3 bases from V and 0 bases from J, leaving 6 bases between. In DNA, the CDR3 is TGCGCCAGCAGCTCCCAGGTGAACACTGAAGCTTTCTTT. Translating it yields CASSSQVNTEAFF.

The V call is TRBV4-1, the J call TRBJ1-1, with D maybe TRBD1 (6 bases). Germline V gene lookup returns CDR1 MGHRA and CDR2 YSYEKL. The V end lost 2 bases, the J end lost 1 base, and 11 bases lay between the germline ends. The CDR3 runs 15 residues. The CDR3 DNA is TGCGCCAGCAGCCAATCGGGACACCAGAACACTGAAGCTTTCTTT. Translating gives CASSQSGHQNTEAFF.

The genes are TRBV11-3 and TRBJ2-3, with TRBD1 matching over 10 bases. CDR1 is SGHNT and CDR2 is YENEEA in the germline V gene. The ends lost 5 bases at V and 3 bases at J; junction bases unmatched: 5. CDR3 length equals 15 residues. The CDR3, as DNA: TGTGCCAGCAGCCGAGACAGGGGGCAAACAGATACGCAGTATTTT. As protein: CASSRDRGQTDTQYF.

This chain connects TRBV18 to TRBJ1-5; D remains unclear. Germline V gives CDR1 KGHSH, CDR2 LQKENI. The CDR3 is 14 amino acids. V lost 4 bases to trimming and J lost 4 bases, with 11 bases between them. CDR3 loop: CASSLTRQNQPQHF. The CDR3 coding sequence is TGTGCCAGCTCACTGACCCGCCAAAATCAGCCCCAGCATTTT.

The chain joins TRBV6-5 to TRBJ2-3; TRBD1 aligns across 9 bases. The CDR3 totals 14 residues. Germline loops: CDR1 MNHEY, CDR2 SVGAGI. V dropped 7 bases and J dropped 6; count of bases not matched to a gene: 8. CDR3 in DNA: TGTGCCAGCACCGGGACAGGGCCCTCCGATACGCAGTATTTT. This encodes CASTGTGPSDTQYF.

Judged by abundance, this clone is medium-sized. This chain connects TRBV21-1 to TRBJ1-1; the tabulated D call, TRBD1, remains unverified against the DNA. TRBV21-1 is termed a pseudogene. CDR3 length: 15 residues. CDR3 sequence reads: CASSAPGTLDTEAFF. DNA for the CDR3: TGTGCCAGCAGCGCACCAGGAACGCTGGACACTGAAGCTTTCTTT.

The chain uses TRBV12-3 or TRBV12-4 and TRBJ1-3; D is uncertain. The length of the CDR3 is 13 residues. Trimming removed 7 bases at V and 2 bases at J, with 9 bases between. CDR3 DNA sequence: TGTGCCAGCACGTTAGGGCCTGGAAACACCATATATTTT. Amino acid sequence: CASTLGPGNTIYF.